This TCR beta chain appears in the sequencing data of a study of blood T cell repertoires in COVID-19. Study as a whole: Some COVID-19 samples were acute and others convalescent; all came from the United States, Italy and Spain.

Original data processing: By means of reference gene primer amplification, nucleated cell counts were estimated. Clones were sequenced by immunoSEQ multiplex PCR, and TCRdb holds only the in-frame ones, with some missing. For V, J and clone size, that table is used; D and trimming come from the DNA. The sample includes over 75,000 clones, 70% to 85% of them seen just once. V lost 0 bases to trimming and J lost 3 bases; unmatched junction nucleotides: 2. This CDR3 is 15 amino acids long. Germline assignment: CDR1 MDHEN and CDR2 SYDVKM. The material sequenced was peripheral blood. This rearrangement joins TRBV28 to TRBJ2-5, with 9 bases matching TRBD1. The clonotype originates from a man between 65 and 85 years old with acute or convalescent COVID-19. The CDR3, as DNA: TGTGCCAGCAGTTTATGGGGACAGGGAGAAGAGACCCAGTACTTC. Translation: CASSLWGQGEETQYF.